The clone carrying this T cell receptor beta chain was counted at least ten times. These data come from a study of T-cell reconstitution after alpha-beta-depleted transplantation in children. Looked up from germline, CDR1 is SGHRS and CDR2 is YFSETQ. V trimming: 4 bases; J trimming: 3 bases; junction bases outside the gene matches: 3. The CDR3 length is 15 residues. A library of TCRbeta sequences, prepared with unique molecular identifiers, was generated. TCRdb reanalysed the PCR reads using MiXCR and keeps one entry per CDR3 protein. The sample lists approximately 200,000 distinct CDR3 sequences, roughly 15% occurring once.

The chain joins TRBV5-1 to TRBJ2-3, with TRBD2 identical over 12 bases. This receptor was taken from a human donor who donated a stem cell graft to a child with acute lymphoblastic leukemia. The sample consisted of PBMCs from the stem cell graft donor, taken from the stem cell graft. The CDR3 DNA is TGCGCCAGCAGCACCGGGACTAGCGGGACAGATACGCAGTATTTT. This translates into CASSTGTSGTDTQYF.